The present T cell receptor beta chain was sequenced within a study of cytomegalovirus exposure and HLA in healthy donors. General study points: What a later analysis showed was that several of the most significant clusters appeared linked to common viral pathogens.

The PCR employed 60 Vbeta primers together with 13 Jbeta primers. Profiling relied on immunoSEQ multiplex PCR, and the TCRdb table lists in-frame clones only, not all of them. The repertoire holds 100,000 or so clones, about 80% seen once, with 2.1% in the top ten. The V gene's germline CDR1 is MGHDK and CDR2 SYGVNS. With V trimmed by 5 bases and J by 1 base, 1 base remained unmatched. The CDR3 loop spans 13 amino acids. Of note for this clone: Its antigen is currently unknown.

Although they were nominally healthy when sampled, donors likely had unrecorded immune exposures. This chain connects TRBV25-1 to TRBJ1-1, with 7 bases matching TRBD1. Material: PBMCs. The sequence came from a man aged 25 to 40 in good health and CMV-seronegative. DNA of the CDR3: TGTGCCAGCAGTTGGACAGGGAACACTGAAGCTTTCTTT. This translates into CASSWTGNTEAFF.